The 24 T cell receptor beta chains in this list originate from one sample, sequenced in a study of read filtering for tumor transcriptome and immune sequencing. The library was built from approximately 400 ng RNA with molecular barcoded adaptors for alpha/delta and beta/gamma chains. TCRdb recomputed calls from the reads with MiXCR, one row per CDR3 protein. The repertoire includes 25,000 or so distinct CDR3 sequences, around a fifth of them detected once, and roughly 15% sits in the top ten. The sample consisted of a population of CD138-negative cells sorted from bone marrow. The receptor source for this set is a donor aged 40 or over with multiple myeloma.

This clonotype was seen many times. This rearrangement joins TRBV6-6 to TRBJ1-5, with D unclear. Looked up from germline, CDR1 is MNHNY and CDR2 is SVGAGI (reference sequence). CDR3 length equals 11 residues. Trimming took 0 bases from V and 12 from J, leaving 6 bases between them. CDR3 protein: CASSYSRDQHF. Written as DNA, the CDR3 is TGTGCCAGCAGTTACTCCCGGGACCAGCATTTT.

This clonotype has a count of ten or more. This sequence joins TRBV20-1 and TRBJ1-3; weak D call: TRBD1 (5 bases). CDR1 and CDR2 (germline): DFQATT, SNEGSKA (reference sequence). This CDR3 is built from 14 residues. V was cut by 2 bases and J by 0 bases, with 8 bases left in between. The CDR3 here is CSARQGTSGNTIYF. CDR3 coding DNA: TGCAGTGCTAGACAGGGCACCTCTGGAAACACCATATATTTT.

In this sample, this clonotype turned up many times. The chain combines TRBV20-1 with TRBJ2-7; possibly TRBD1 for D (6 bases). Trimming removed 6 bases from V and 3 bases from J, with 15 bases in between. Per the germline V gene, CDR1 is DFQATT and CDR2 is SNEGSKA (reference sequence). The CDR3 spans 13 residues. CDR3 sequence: CSAPSIGGYEQYF. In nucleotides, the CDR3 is TGCAGTGCCCCCTCCATAGGGGGCTACGAGCAGTACTTC.

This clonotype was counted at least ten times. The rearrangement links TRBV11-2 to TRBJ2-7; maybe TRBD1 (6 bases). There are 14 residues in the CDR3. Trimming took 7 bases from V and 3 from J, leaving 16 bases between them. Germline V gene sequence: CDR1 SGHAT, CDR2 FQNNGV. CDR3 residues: CASTFPGTLYEQYF. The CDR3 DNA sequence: TGTGCCAGCACCTTTCCCGGGACACTCTACGAGCAGTACTTC.

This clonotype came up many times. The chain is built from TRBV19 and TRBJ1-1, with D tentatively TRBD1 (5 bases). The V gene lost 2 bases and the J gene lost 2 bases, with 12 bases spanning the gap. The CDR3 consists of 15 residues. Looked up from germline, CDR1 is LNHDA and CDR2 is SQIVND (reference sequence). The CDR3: CASSISAGSNTEAFF. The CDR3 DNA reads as TGTGCCAGTAGTATATCTGCAGGGTCCAACACTGAAGCTTTCTTT.

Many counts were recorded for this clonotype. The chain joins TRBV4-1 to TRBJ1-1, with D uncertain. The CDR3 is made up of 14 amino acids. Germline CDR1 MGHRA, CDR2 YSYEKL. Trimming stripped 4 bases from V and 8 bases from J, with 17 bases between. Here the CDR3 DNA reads TGCGCCAGCAGCCCCCAACGGTCCTCCTTGGAAGCTTTCTTT. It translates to CASSPQRSSLEAFF.

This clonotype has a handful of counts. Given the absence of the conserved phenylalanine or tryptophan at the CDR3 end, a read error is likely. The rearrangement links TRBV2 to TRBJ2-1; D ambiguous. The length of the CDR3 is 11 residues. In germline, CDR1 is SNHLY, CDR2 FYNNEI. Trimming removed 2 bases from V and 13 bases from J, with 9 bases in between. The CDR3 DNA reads TGTGCCAGCAGTGAAACTACTCCTCAGTTCCTC. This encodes CASSETTPQFL.

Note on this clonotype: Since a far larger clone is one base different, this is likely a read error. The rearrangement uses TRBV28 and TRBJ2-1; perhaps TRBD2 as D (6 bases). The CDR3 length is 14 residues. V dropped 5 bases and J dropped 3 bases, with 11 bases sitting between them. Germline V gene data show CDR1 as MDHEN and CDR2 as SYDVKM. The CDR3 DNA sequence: TGTGCCAGCAGTATGATCGGGGGCTACAATGAGCAGTTCTTC. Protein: CASSMIGGYNEQFF. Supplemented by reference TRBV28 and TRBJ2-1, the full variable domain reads DVKVTQSSRYLVKRTGEKVFLECVQDMDHENMFWYRQDPGLGLRLIYFSYDVKMKEKGDIPEGYSVSREKKERFSLILESASTNQTSMYLCASSMIGGYNEQFFGPGTRLTVL.

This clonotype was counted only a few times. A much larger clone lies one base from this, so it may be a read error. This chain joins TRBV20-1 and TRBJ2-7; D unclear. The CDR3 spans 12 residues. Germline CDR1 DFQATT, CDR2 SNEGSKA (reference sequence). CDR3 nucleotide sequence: TGCAGTGCTAGAGACTTCTCCTACGAGCGGTACTTC. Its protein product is CSARDFSYERYF.

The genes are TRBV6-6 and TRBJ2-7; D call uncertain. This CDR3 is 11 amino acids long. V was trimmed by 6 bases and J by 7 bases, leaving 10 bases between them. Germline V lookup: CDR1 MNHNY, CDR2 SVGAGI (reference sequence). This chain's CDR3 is CASRNSAEQYF. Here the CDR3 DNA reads TGTGCCAGCAGGAACTCAGCGGAGCAGTACTTC.

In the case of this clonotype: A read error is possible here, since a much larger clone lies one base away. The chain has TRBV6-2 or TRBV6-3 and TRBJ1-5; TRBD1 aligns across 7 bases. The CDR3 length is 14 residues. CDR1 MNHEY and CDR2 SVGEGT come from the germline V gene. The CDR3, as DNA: TGTGCCAGCATGCCGACAGGGAGGGCTCAGCCCCAGCGTTTT. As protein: CASMPTGRAQPQRF.

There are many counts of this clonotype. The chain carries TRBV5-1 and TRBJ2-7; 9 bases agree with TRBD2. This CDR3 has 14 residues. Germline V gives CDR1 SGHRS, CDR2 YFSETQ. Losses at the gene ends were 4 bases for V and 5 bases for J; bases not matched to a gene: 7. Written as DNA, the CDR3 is TGCGCCAGCAGCGTCGGGACTAGCATCGACGAGCAGTACTTC. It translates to CASSVGTSIDEQYF. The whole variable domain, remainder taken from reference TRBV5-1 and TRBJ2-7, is KAGVTQTPRYLIKTRGQQVTLSCSPISGHRSVSWYQQTPGQGLQFLFEYFSETQRNKGNFPGRFSGRQFSNSRSEMNVSTLELGDSALYLCASSVGTSIDEQYFGPGTRLTVT.

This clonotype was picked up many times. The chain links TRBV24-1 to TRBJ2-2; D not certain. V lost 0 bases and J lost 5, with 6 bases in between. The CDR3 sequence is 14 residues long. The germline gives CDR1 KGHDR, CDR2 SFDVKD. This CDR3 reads CATSDLRDTGELFF. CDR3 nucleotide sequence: TGTGCCACCAGTGATTTGAGGGATACCGGGGAGCTGTTTTTT.

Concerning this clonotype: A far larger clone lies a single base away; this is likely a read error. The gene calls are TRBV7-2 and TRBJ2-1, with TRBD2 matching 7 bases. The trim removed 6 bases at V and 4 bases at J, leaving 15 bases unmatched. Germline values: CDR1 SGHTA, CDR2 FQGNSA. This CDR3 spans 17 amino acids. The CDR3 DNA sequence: TGTGCCAGCAGTGAATGTGGGCTTCTAGCGGCTTACAATGAGCAGTTCTTC. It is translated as CASSECGLLAAYNEQFF.

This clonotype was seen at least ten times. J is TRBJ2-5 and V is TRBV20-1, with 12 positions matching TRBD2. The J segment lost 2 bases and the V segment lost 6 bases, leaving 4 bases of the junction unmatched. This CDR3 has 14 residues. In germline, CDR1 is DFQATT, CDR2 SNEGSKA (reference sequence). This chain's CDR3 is CSAPGLAGQETQYF. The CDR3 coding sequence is TGCAGTGCACCCGGACTAGCGGGGCAAGAGACCCAGTACTTC.

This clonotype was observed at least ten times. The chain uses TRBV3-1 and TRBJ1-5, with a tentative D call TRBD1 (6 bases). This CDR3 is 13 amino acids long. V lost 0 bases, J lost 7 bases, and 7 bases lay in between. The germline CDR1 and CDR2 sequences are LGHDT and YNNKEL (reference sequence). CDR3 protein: CASSQDQGQPQHF. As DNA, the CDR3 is TGTGCCAGCAGCCAAGACCAGGGGCAGCCCCAGCATTTT. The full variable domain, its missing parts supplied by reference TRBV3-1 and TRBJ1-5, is DTAVSQTPKYLVTQMGNDKSIKCEQNLGHDTMYWYKQDSKKFLKIMFSYNNKELIINETVPNRFSPKSPDKAHLNLHINSLELGDSAVYFCASSQDQGQPQHFGDGTRLSIL.

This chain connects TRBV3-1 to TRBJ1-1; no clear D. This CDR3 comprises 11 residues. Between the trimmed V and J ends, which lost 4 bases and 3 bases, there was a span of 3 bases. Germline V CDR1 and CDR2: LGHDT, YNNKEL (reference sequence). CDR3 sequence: CASSRDTEAFF. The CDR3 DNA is TGTGCCAGCAGCCGCGACACTGAAGCTTTCTTT.

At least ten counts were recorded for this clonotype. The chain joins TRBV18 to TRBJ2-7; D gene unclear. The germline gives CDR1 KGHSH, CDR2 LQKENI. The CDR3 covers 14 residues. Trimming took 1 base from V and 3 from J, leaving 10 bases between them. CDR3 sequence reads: CASSPLGSLYEQYF. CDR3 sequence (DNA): TGTGCCAGCTCACCACTAGGGTCACTCTACGAGCAGTACTTC.

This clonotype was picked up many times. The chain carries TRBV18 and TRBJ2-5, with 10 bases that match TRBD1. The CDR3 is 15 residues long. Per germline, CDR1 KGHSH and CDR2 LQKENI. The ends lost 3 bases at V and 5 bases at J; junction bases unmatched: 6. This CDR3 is CASSPSGTGAETQYF. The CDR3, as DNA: TGTGCCAGCTCACCCTCCGGGACAGGGGCCGAGACCCAGTACTTC.

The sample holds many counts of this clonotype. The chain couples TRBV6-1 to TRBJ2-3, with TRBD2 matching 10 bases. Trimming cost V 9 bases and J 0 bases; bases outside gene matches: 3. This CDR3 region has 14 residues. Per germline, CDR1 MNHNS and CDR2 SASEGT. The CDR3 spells CASTSGVSTDTQYF. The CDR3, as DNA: TGTGCCAGTACTAGCGGGGTGAGCACAGATACGCAGTATTTT.

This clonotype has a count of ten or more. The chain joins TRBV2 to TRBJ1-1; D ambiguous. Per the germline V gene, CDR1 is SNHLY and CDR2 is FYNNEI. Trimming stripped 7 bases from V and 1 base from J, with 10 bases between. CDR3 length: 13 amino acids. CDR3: CASNSGSNTEAFF. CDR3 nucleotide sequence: TGTGCCAGCAATTCAGGATCGAACACTGAAGCTTTCTTT.

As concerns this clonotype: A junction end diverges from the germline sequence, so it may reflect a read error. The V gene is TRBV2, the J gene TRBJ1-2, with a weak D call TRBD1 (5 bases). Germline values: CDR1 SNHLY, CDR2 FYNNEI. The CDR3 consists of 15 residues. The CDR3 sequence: CASSERGPGNYGYTF. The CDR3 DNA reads TGCGCCAGCAGTGAACGCGGGCCAGGGAACTATGGCTACACCTTC.

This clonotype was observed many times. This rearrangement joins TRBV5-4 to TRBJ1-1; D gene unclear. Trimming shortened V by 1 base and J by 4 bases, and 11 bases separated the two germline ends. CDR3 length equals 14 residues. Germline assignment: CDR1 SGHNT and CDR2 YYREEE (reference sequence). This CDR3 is CASSLRVLGTEAFF. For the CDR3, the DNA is TGTGCCAGCAGCTTGAGGGTACTGGGCACTGAAGCTTTCTTT.

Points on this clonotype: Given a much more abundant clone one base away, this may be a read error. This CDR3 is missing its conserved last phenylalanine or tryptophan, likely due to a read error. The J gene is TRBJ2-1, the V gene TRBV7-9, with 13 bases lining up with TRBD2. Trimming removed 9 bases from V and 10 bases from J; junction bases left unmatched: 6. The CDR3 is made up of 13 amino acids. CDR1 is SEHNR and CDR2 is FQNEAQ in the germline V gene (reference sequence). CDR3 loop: CASGLAGVQEQFS. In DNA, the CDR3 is TGTGCCAGTGGACTAGCGGGAGTTCAGGAGCAGTTCTCC.